A selection of T cell receptor beta chains follows, all from one sample in a study of blood T cell repertoires in COVID-19. The data were produced by immunoSEQ multiplex PCR, yet TCRdb's version contains in-frame clones alone and is incomplete. The data show 250,000 to 350,000 clones, approximately 88% seen once. Sequencing input: peripheral blood. Receptors originate from a woman aged 40 to 49 who had recovered from COVID-19. The CDR3 runs from the conserved cysteine through the conserved F or W. Each record gives: D gene, clone size, V gene, J gene, CDR3 DNA, CDR3 protein. D genes are given only for firm matches. Where a row states a size, it is once, few, many or the class of an expanded clone; other rows omit it.

TRBD1	NA	TRBV24-1	TRBJ1-5	TGTGCCACCAGTGACGGGGGGACAGGAATCAATCAGCCCCAGCATTTT	CATSDGGTGINQPQHF
TRBD1	NA	TRBV30	TRBJ1-4	TGTGCCTGGACCCGGGACAGGGGCTATGATAATGAAAAACTGTTTTTT	CAWTRDRGYDNEKLFF
NA	NA	TRBV4-2	TRBJ1-2	TGTGCCAGCAGCCAAGAGAGCTCCGGGTCAAACGGGTATGGCTACACCTTC	CASSQESSGSNGYGYTF
NA	NA	TRBV3-1/TRBV3-2	TRBJ1-1	TGTGCCAGCAGCCAAGTCCCCGGGGGGGACACTGAAGCTTTCTTT	CASSQVPGGDTEAFF
NA	NA	TRBV7-6	TRBJ1-1	TGTGCCAGCAGCTTCCCCTTCACTGAAGCTTTCTTT	CASSFPFTEAFF
TRBD1	NA	TRBV10-3	TRBJ2-7	TGTGCCATCAGGGCCGGTTCAACAGGGGCGAGCTCCTACGAGCAGTACTTC	CAIRAGSTGASSYEQYF
NA	NA	TRBV12-5	TRBJ2-7	TGTGCTAGTGGTTTGGCCCGGAGCGGTCCTCCCTACGAGCAGTACTTC	CASGLARSGPPYEQYF
NA	NA	TRBV12-3/TRBV12-4	TRBJ1-5	TGTGCCTACAGTTATGGGGGGGGGCAGCCCCAGCATTTT	CAYSYGGGQPQHF
TRBD1	NA	TRBV5-4	TRBJ1-1	TGTGCCAGCAGCCTCACCACAGGGGGACAAACTGAAGCTTTCTTT	CASSLTTGGQTEAFF
TRBD1	NA	TRBV18	TRBJ1-4	TGTGCCAGCTCACCTACAGGGGGGAAGAGAGAAAAACTGTTTTTT	CASSPTGGKREKLFF
TRBD1	NA	TRBV7-9	TRBJ2-4	TGTGCCAGCAGCTTAGGGGACAGGGTTGACATTCAGTACTTC	CASSLGDRVDIQYF
TRBD2	once	TRBV30	TRBJ2-5	TGTGCCGGCGGGGGGGATAGGGAGACCCAGTACTTC	CAGGGDRETQYF
TRBD1	NA	TRBV30	TRBJ2-1	TGTGCCTGGAGTTGGGGACAGGGGGCAAACAATGAGCAGTTCTTC	CAWSWGQGANNEQFF
TRBD1	NA	TRBV30	TRBJ2-1	TGTGCCTGGAGTCCAGGGACAGTTAGGAATGAGCAGTTCTTC	CAWSPGTVRNEQFF
TRBD1	NA	TRBV27	TRBJ2-7	TGTGCCAGCAGTTTCCGACAGGGCCCCTACGAGCAGTACTTC	CASSFRQGPYEQYF
TRBD1	NA	TRBV13	TRBJ2-3	TGTGCCAGTACCCCCCCGGGGCAGGGGGCCGGGAATACGCAGTATTTT	CASTPPGQGAGNTQYF
NA	once	TRBV11-2	TRBJ2-5	TGTGCCAGCAGCTTTGGTCAGGGGAATATGAAGACCCAGTACTTC	CASSFGQGNMKTQYF
TRBD1	NA	TRBV18	TRBJ2-5	TGTGCCAGCTCACCTCCTATACCGGGACAGGGTGTACCCCAGTACTTC	CASSPPIPGQGVPQYF
TRBD1	NA	TRBV18	TRBJ2-7	TGTGCCAGCTCACCGAAACAGGGGGCCTACGAGCAGTACTTC	CASSPKQGAYEQYF
NA	NA	TRBV5-1	TRBJ2-7	TGCGCCAGCAGCTTGACCCTGGGAGGCTCCTACGAGCAGTACTTC	CASSLTLGGSYEQYF
TRBD2	NA	TRBV4-2	TRBJ2-7	TGTGCCAGCAGCCAAGATTGGGACTATCTTTACGAGCAGTACTTC	CASSQDWDYLYEQYF
NA	NA	TRBV27	TRBJ1-5	TGTGCCAGCAGTTTAGCCTATAGCAATCAGCCCCAGCATTTT	CASSLAYSNQPQHF
NA	NA	TRBV7-9	TRBJ1-1	TGTGCCAGCAGCCCGAGCCCCCCGAGAACTGAAGCTTTCTTT	CASSPSPPRTEAFF
TRBD2	NA	TRBV3-1/TRBV3-2	TRBJ2-7	TGTGCCAGCAGACCTGGACTAGCGGACGAGCAGTACTTC	CASRPGLADEQYF
TRBD2	once	TRBV14	TRBJ2-7	TGTGCCAGCAGCCATTTAGCGGGAGGGTCCTACGAGCAGTACTTC	CASSHLAGGSYEQYF
TRBD1	NA	TRBV28	TRBJ2-5	TGTGCCAGCAGTTCCGGGACAGCCCAAGAGACCCAGTACTTC	CASSSGTAQETQYF
NA	many	TRBV7-2	TRBJ2-7	TGTGCCAGCAGCTTAGGGACAGCCTACGAGCAGTACTTC	CASSLGTAYEQYF
NA	NA	TRBV3-1/TRBV3-2	TRBJ1-1	TGTGCCAGCAGCTCCTTGACAGTGAACACTGAAGCTTTCTTT	CASSSLTVNTEAFF
NA	NA	TRBV5-6	TRBJ1-2	TGTGCCAGCAGCTTGATCTCCGGGGTTGGCTATGGCTACACCTTC	CASSLISGVGYGYTF
NA	NA	TRBV30	TRBJ1-4	TGTGCCTGGAGTGACGGGGAGGGTGAAAAACTGTTTTTT	CAWSDGEGEKLFF
TRBD2	NA	TRBV9	TRBJ2-2	TGTGCCAGTGGCCCAGATGGCGGGAGGGGTACCGGGGAGCTGTTTTTT	CASGPDGGRGTGELFF
TRBD2	NA	TRBV25-1	TRBJ2-7	TGTGCCAGCAGTGAAGGGACTAGCGGCTACGAGCAGTACTTC	CASSEGTSGYEQYF
NA	NA	TRBV3-1/TRBV3-2	TRBJ2-5	TGTGCCAGCAGCCAAGACCCTTTCAGGGGCGAGGAGACCCAGTACTTC	CASSQDPFRGEETQYF
TRBD2	NA	TRBV10-3	TRBJ2-7	TGTGCCATCAGTGAGTCGACGACTAGCGGGAGTGATAACCTGGAGTACTTC	CAISESTTSGSDNLEYF
TRBD2	once	TRBV10-2	TRBJ2-1	TGCGCCAGCAGGGGACTAGCGGGAGCAGCTGAGCAGTTCTTC	CASRGLAGAAEQFF
TRBD1	NA	TRBV27	TRBJ2-2	TGTGCCAGCAGTAGTTTAAAATCAGGGGGTACCGGGGAGCTGTTTTTT	CASSSLKSGGTGELFF
NA	NA	TRBV11-3	TRBJ2-3	TGTGCCAGCAGACCGAAAGACAGGAAAGACACAGATACGCAGTATTTT	CASRPKDRKDTDTQYF
NA	NA	TRBV6-4	TRBJ1-5	TGTGCCAGCAGGGCCTCCGGACACGAAGACAATCAGCCCCAGCATTTT	CASRASGHEDNQPQHF
NA	NA	TRBV29-1	TRBJ2-3	TGCAGCGTTATGGGGGGGCCCTTTCAGGATACGCAGTATTTT	CSVMGGPFQDTQYF
TRBD1	NA	TRBV9	TRBJ2-5	TGTGCCAGCAGCGTAGCAGTGACAGGGGCTAGAGAGACCCAGTACTTC	CASSVAVTGARETQYF
NA	few	TRBV6-5	TRBJ2-7	TGTGCCAGCAGCCGACGCGGCCACGAGCAGTACTTC	CASSRRGHEQYF
NA	NA	TRBV10-2	TRBJ2-3	TGCGCCAGCAGGGGCGGAGGCCCCCACTACGGTCCAGATACGCAGTATTTT	CASRGGGPHYGPDTQYF